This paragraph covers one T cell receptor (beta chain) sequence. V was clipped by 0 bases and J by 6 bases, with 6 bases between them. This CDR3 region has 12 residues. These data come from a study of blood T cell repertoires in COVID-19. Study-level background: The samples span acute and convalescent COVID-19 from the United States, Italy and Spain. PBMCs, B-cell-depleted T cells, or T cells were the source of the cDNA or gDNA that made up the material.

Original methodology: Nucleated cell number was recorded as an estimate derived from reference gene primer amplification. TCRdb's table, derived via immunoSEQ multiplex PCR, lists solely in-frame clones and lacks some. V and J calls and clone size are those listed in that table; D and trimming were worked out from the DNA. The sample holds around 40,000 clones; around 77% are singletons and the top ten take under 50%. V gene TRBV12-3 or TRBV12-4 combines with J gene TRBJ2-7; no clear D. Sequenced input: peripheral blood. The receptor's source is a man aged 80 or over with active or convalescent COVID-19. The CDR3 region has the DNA TGTGCCAGCAGTTTAGCCAGGCTCGAGCAGTACTTC. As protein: CASSLARLEQYF.